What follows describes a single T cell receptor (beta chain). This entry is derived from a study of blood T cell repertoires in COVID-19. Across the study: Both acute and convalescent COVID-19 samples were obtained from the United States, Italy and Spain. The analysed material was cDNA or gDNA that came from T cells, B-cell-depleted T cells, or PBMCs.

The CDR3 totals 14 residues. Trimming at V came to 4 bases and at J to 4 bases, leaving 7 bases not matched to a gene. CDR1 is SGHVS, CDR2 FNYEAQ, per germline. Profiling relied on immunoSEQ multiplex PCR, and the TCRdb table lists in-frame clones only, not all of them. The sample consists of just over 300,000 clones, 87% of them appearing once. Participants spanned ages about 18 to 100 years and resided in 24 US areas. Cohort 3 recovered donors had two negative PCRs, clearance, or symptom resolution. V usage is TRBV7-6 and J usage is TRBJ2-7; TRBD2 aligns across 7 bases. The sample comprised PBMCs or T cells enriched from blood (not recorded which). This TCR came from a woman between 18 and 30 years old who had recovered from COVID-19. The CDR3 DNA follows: TGTGCCAGCAGCTCCGGCGGGAGACGATACGAGCAGTACTTC. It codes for CASSSGGRRYEQYF.